This is a list of T cell receptor beta chains from one sample in a study of blood T cell repertoires in COVID-19. Profiled with immunoSEQ multiplex PCR; TCRdb holds only in-frame clones, not every one. This sample has approximately 55,000 clones, with 90% found just once. Sequencing was done on a sample of peripheral blood. The receptors shown here come from a middle-aged man with acute or convalescent COVID-19. Both conserved end residues are part of each CDR3.

V gene	J gene	CDR3 protein
TRBV5-8	TRBJ1-5	CASSSEGAENQPQHF
TRBV5-1	TRBJ1-2	CASSSSLAGRGYTF
TRBV5-5	TRBJ1-1	CASSLNPTGKNTEAFF
TRBV2	TRBJ1-1	CASWGQTNTEAFF
TRBV4-3	TRBJ1-2	CASSRRGGYGYTF
TRBV11-2	TRBJ1-3	CASSSRLGSGNTIYF
TRBV19	TRBJ1-5	CASSIGGGSSNQPQHF
TRBV9	TRBJ1-2	CASRARDYGYTF
TRBV10-1	TRBJ2-1	CASSTGDGRVFF
TRBV27	TRBJ1-2	CASSVTGVPFYGYTF
TRBV27	TRBJ1-2	CASSLGGKGYGYTF
TRBV5-4	TRBJ2-5	CASSFGRLAQETQYF
TRBV5-6	TRBJ1-5	CASSQGQSRQPQHF
TRBV7-9	TRBJ2-3	CASSSGQGGDTQYF
TRBV7-2	TRBJ2-5	CASSLFPGTGQETQYF
TRBV7-3	TRBJ2-3	CASSLGQSTDTQYF
TRBV3-1/TRBV3-2	TRBJ1-5	CASSYQGAGQPQHF
TRBV27	TRBJ1-1	CASSQTGTSTEAFF
TRBV2	TRBJ2-7	CASSEGTSGMHEQYF
TRBV4-1	TRBJ2-4	CASSRDREGAKNIQYF
TRBV5-1	TRBJ2-7	CASSLGSGAINEQYF
TRBV6-6	TRBJ2-7	CASSYRPAASYEQYF
TRBV6-1	TRBJ1-4	CASSEGGATNEKLFF
TRBV18	TRBJ2-3	CASSPPGQGAYTQYF
TRBV30	TRBJ1-5	CAWADNSNQPQHF
TRBV2	TRBJ2-1	CASSRADEQFF
TRBV4-1	TRBJ1-2	CASSQGGASRTGGYGYTF
TRBV5-6	TRBJ2-5	CASSFGGRARSVETQYF
TRBV7-2	TRBJ1-2	CASSTLGGARNGYTF
TRBV29-1	TRBJ2-7	CSVDAWTGSYEQYF
TRBV7-2	TRBJ1-1	CASSISLYSAVGTEAFF
TRBV12-3/TRBV12-4	TRBJ2-7	CASSWKGGSEQYF
TRBV19	TRBJ1-2	CASSILIPGGRGYTF